In this sample, the clone carrying this T cell receptor (beta chain) turned up many times. The antigen remains undetermined. This sample was included in a study of response to subunit inactivated influenza vaccine. Findings of the study overall: Few additional T cells are recruited per seasonal influenza vaccination, authors suggested.

TCRdb recomputed calls from the RT-PCR reads with MiXCR, one row per CDR3 protein. The data show roughly 190,000 distinct CDR3 sequences, over 13% seen once. This CDR3 spans 14 amino acids. Germline trimming cut 5 bases from V and 2 bases from J; bases unmatched to any gene: 2. This TCR derives from a man aged 50 to 59 who received an inactivated influenza vaccine. Specimen: CD8+ T cells sorted from PBMCs, collected 5 days after vaccination. The J gene is TRBJ2-1, the V gene TRBV12-3 or TRBV12-4; 8 nucleotides line up with TRBD1. The CDR3 DNA reads TGTGCCAGCAGTACACAGGGGGCCTACAATGAGCAGTTCTTC. Residues: CASSTQGAYNEQFF.